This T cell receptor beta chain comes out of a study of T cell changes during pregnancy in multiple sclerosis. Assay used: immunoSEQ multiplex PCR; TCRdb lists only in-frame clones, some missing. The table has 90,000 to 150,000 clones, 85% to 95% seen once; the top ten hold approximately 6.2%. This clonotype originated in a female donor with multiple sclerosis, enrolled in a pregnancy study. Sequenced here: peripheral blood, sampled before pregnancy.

CDR3 loop: CASSAGGQPRDQYF. The CDR3 bases are TGTGCCAGCAGCGCCGGGGGGCAGCCCCGGGACCAGTACTTC. This chain connects TRBV9 to TRBJ2-5, with a weak D call TRBD2 (7 bases). Germline V lookup: CDR1 SGDLS, CDR2 YYNGEE. The CDR3 length is 14 residues. V lost 3 bases, J lost 10 bases, and 19 bases lay in between.